This T cell receptor (beta chain) was identified during a study of early T cells in non-severe SARS-CoV-2 infection. Study-wide context: With bulk RNA from unsorted whole blood as input, sequencing yielded unpaired chains. Study-level results: VDJdb matching favored anti-spike CD8 responses, missing private and CD4 specificities.

The library protocol tagged individual cDNA molecules with unique molecular identifiers. TCRdb reprocessed the 5' RACE reads with MiXCR, giving one entry per CDR3 protein. This sample carries 53,000 or so distinct CDR3 sequences, 12% of them seen once, and the ten largest clones take 2% to 3%. J gave up 2 bases and V 2 bases, and 3 bases lay outside the gene matches. This CDR3 region has 14 residues. Germline CDR1 is MDHEN and CDR2 is SYDVKM. Regarding this clonotype: Antigen unknown.

This TCR was sampled from an adult who was a healthcare worker with PCR-confirmed SARS-CoV-2 infection or an uninfected control (not recorded which). Sequenced here: whole blood, sampled at baseline. J is TRBJ2-7 and V is TRBV28; the match to TRBD1 covers 7 bases. In DNA form, the CDR3 reads TGTGCCAGCAGTTTAGGGGGACAGCCCTACGAGCAGTACTTC. Its protein is CASSLGGQPYEQYF.